These 31 T cell receptor beta chains originate from one sample sequenced in a study of cytomegalovirus exposure and HLA in healthy donors (dated by TCRdb to 2017 to 2019). Library construction relied on the immunoSEQ multiplex PCR assay. A mixture of 60 forward primers for TCR Vbeta segments and 13 reverse primers for TCR Jbeta segments was used in the multiplex PCR. TCRdb holds this immuneACCESS table with in-frame rearrangements only. Some clones are missing; in checked studies, unresolved V genes explain under half, and the rest has no known cause. Within this sample are roughly 160,000 clones, with more than 75% of them counted one time only. Just over 2.5% of the sample lies in the top ten. Material: PBMCs. The receptors were gathered from a man aged 30 to 39 in good health and CMV-seropositive.

The chain carries TRBV2 and TRBJ2-2, with a possible D match to TRBD2 (5 bases). The ends were cut back, 8 bases at V and 1 base at J, with 11 bases in the middle. This CDR3 has 14 residues. Germline CDR1 is SNHLY and CDR2 is FYNNEI. In nucleotides, the CDR3 is TGTGCCAGCGGTGGACGGGGGAACACCGGGGAGCTGTTTTTT. Translation: CASGGRGNTGELFF.

This clone was observed a single time. This chain joins TRBV11-3 and TRBJ2-1; a weak D match, TRBD2 (6 bases). Germline values: CDR1 SGHNT, CDR2 YENEEA. The V gene lost 0 bases and the J gene lost 4 bases, with 10 bases spanning the gap. This CDR3 is built from 15 residues. The CDR3 DNA sequence: TGTGCCAGCAGCTTAGATCTGGGAGGTTACAATGAGCAGTTCTTC. Translated: CASSLDLGGYNEQFF.

This clone appeared a few times. The CDR3 reads CASSVVGDTEAFF. CDR3 nucleotides: TGTGCCAGCAGCGTAGTAGGGGACACTGAAGCTTTCTTT. V and J are TRBV9 and TRBJ1-1; tentative D call: TRBD1 (5 bases). Trimming pared 0 bases from V and 3 bases from J, leaving 6 bases between. Germline assignment: CDR1 SGDLS and CDR2 YYNGEE. The CDR3 runs to 13 residues.

This chain connects TRBV6-1 to TRBJ2-6; TRBD1 matches at 7 bases. CDR3 length: 15 residues. The ends lost 7 bases at V and 2 bases at J; junction bases unmatched: 5. Germline CDR1 is MNHNS and CDR2 is SASEGT. DNA of the CDR3: TGTGCCAGCATGACCAGGGGGACTGGGGCCAACGTCCTGACTTTC. Residues: CASMTRGTGANVLTF.

This clone was found a few times. The chain employs TRBV6-5 and TRBJ1-4; D gene unclear. Trimming shortened V by 6 bases and J by 4 bases, and 12 bases separated the two germline ends. The CDR3 has 14 residues. Germline CDR1 is MNHEY and CDR2 is SVGAGI. CDR3: CASRPATGNEKLFF. Here the CDR3 DNA reads TGTGCCAGCAGGCCAGCGACGGGTAATGAAAAACTGTTTTTT.

With regard to this clone: Its ends do not fully match the called genes, so a read error is possible. The chain has TRBV7-7 and TRBJ2-1; TRBD2 agrees at 7 bases. The CDR3 length is 14 residues. Per germline, CDR1 SSHAT and CDR2 FNYEAQ (reference sequence). This CDR3 is CASSPQMGEGEQFF. Written as DNA, the CDR3 is TGTGCTAGCAGCCCTCAAATGGGGGAGGGGGAGCAGTTCTTC.

This clone was counted a few times. This chain uses TRBV7-2 with TRBJ2-5, with 7 nucleotides matching TRBD2. Per germline, CDR1 SGHTA and CDR2 FQGNSA. The J segment lost 5 bases and the V segment lost 5 bases, leaving 5 bases of the junction unmatched. The CDR3 has 13 residues. This chain's CDR3 is CASSTAGLETQYF. In DNA form, the CDR3 reads TGTGCCAGCAGCACAGCGGGGCTGGAGACCCAGTACTTC.

The chain employs TRBV7-3 and TRBJ2-2, with D perhaps matching TRBD2 (6 bases). Germline V gene data show CDR1 as SGHTA and CDR2 as FQGTGA. There are 16 residues in the CDR3. The V end was cut by 2 bases, the J end by 4 bases, with 14 bases between. CDR3 sequence (DNA): TGTGCCAGCAGCTTACGTGGGAGGTTGGGCACCGGGGAGCTGTTTTTT. Translating it yields CASSLRGRLGTGELFF.

This chain uses TRBV7-8 with TRBJ2-1, with D perhaps matching TRBD2 (5 bases). V lost 5 bases to trimming and J lost 3 bases, with 11 bases between them. This CDR3 spans 14 amino acids. CDR1 SGHVS and CDR2 FQNEAQ come from the germline V gene. CDR3 amino acids: CASSPIDYYNEQFF. CDR3 coding DNA: TGTGCCAGCAGCCCGATCGACTACTACAATGAGCAGTTCTTC.

V is TRBV19 and J is TRBJ2-4; 9 nucleotides line up with TRBD2. This CDR3 region has 13 residues. V shed 6 bases and J 5 bases; nucleotides not matched to a gene: 2. Germline lookup yields CDR1 LNHDA and CDR2 SQIVND (reference sequence). CDR3: CASRTSGQNIQYF. DNA for the CDR3: TGTGCCAGTAGGACTAGCGGACAAAACATTCAGTACTTC. The whole variable domain, filled in from reference TRBV19 and TRBJ2-4, reads DGGITQSPKYLFRKEGQNVTLSCEQNLNHDAMYWYRQDPGQGLRLIYYSQIVNDFQKGDIAEGYSVSREKKESFPLTVTSAQKNPTAFYLCASRTSGQNIQYFGAGTRLSVL.

This chain joins TRBV6-5 and TRBJ1-1, with D possibly being TRBD1 (5 bases). This CDR3 contains 15 residues. The germline V gene has CDR1 MNHEY and CDR2 SVGAGI. The V and J ends lost 5 bases and 1 base respectively, with 14 bases between them. CDR3 in DNA: TGTGCCAGCAGTGGGGGGGGTACAGGGAACACTGAAGCTTTCTTT. The encoded protein is CASSGGGTGNTEAFF.

The chain joins TRBV11-2 to TRBJ2-3; D is unresolved. V was shortened by 5 bases and J by 2 bases, with 8 bases between the two germline ends. The CDR3 spans 13 residues. Per the germline V gene, CDR1 is SGHAT and CDR2 is FQNNGV. The CDR3 DNA reads TGTGCCAGCAGCCCCTCTTACACAGATACGCAGTATTTT. Its protein is CASSPSYTDTQYF.

The chain links TRBV11-2 to TRBJ2-1; D perhaps matches TRBD2 (5 bases). Trimming pared 4 bases from V and 13 bases from J, leaving 14 bases between. The CDR3 is made up of 12 amino acids. Germline values: CDR1 SGHAT, CDR2 FQNNGV. Here the CDR3 reads CASSSPLARQFF. The CDR3 coding sequence is TGTGCCAGCAGCTCGCCCCTAGCCCGACAGTTCTTC.

This clone came up once. J is TRBJ1-5 and V is TRBV5-5; D not resolved. Trimming took 2 bases from V and 4 from J, leaving 10 bases between them. The CDR3 is 14 residues long. Germline CDR1 and CDR2: SGHKS and YYEKEE (reference sequence). The CDR3 DNA is TGTGCCAGCAGCTTCCTGGCAGTGAATCAGCCCCAGCATTTT. This encodes CASSFLAVNQPQHF.

This clone appeared a single time. This chain links TRBV15 with TRBJ1-4; 7 positions agree with TRBD1. CDR1 is LNHNV, CDR2 YYDKDF, per germline (reference sequence). The CDR3 length is 16 residues. Trimming cost V 2 bases and J 7 bases; bases outside gene matches: 10. CDR3 in amino acids: CATSRLQDREREKLFF. For the CDR3, the DNA is TGTGCCACCAGCAGACTCCAAGACAGGGAACGTGAAAAACTGTTTTTT.

The chain employs TRBV5-1 and TRBJ2-5; 7 bases map to TRBD2. CDR3 length: 14 amino acids. CDR1 SGHRS and CDR2 YFSETQ come from the germline V gene. Trimming took 3 bases from V and 2 from J; bases not matched to a gene: 4. CDR3: CASSSGRRQETQYF. CDR3 sequence (DNA): TGCGCCAGCAGCTCCGGGAGGAGGCAAGAGACCCAGTACTTC.

In its sample, this clone was seen once. The V gene is TRBV29-1, the J gene TRBJ1-4, with a weak D call TRBD1 (6 bases). CDR3 size: 15 residues. Germline CDR1 reads SQVTM; CDR2 reads ANQGSEA. V was shortened by 6 bases and J by 8 bases, with 22 bases between the two germline ends. DNA for the CDR3: TGCAGCGTCCTTGGACAGCCCTTAGATGCCGAAAAACTGTTTTTT. Translated, it gives CSVLGQPLDAEKLFF.

The CDR3 reads CASSRLEQSYEQYF. CDR3 nucleotides: TGTGCCAGCAGCCGCCTGGAACAGTCCTACGAGCAGTACTTC. This sequence joins TRBV27 and TRBJ2-7; D not certain. V was clipped by 6 bases and J by 1 base, with 13 bases between them. CDR3 size: 14 residues. Germline CDR1 and CDR2: MNHEY and SMNVEV (reference sequence).

The CDR3 loop reads CASSPSIPGPGKAEKLFF. The DNA of the CDR3 is TGTGCCAGCAGCCCCTCGATCCCCGGGCCCGGGAAGGCGGAAAAACTGTTTTTT. This sequence joins TRBV9 and TRBJ1-4; D remains unclear. Trimming pared 4 bases from V and 8 bases from J, leaving 27 bases between. The CDR3 length is 18 residues. Looked up from germline, CDR1 is SGDLS and CDR2 is YYNGEE.

This clone was recorded once. The genes are TRBV19 and TRBJ1-5; tentatively, D is TRBD1 (5 bases). The CDR3 contains 17 residues. In germline, CDR1 is LNHDA, CDR2 SQIVND (reference sequence). V shed 5 bases and J shed 0 bases, with 17 bases lying between them. CDR3 sequence reads: CASSVRGDPSSNQPQHF. Here the CDR3 DNA reads TGTGCCAGTAGTGTCCGGGGGGACCCCAGTAGCAATCAGCCCCAGCATTTT.

V is TRBV6-5 and J is TRBJ1-1; 7 nucleotides agree with TRBD1. V lost 4 bases and J lost 7; bases outside the gene matches: 9. The CDR3 has 14 amino acids. CDR1 is MNHEY, CDR2 SVGAGI, per germline. The CDR3 is CASSWATGVSEAFF. The CDR3 DNA reads TGTGCCAGCAGTTGGGCTACAGGGGTGAGTGAAGCTTTCTTT.

The V gene is TRBV7-2, the J gene TRBJ2-7, with 8 positions matching TRBD1. CDR1 SGHTA and CDR2 FQGNSA come from the germline V gene. The CDR3 has 14 amino acids. V shed 5 bases, J shed 5 bases, and the junction held 8 bases outside the gene matches. The CDR3 region has the DNA TGTGCCAGCAGCCCGAGACAGGGGTACCACGAGCAGTACTTC. It translates to CASSPRQGYHEQYF.

This chain joins TRBV4-1 and TRBJ2-1; tentatively, D is TRBD2 (5 bases). The CDR3 covers 16 residues. Trimming pared 0 bases from V and 3 bases from J, leaving 12 bases between. Germline V lookup: CDR1 MGHRA, CDR2 YSYEKL. The CDR3 DNA reads TGCGCCAGCAGCCAAGACATTGGGAGCGTCTACAATGAGCAGTTCTTC. The encoded protein is CASSQDIGSVYNEQFF.

The V and J genes are TRBV27 and TRBJ2-3, with 7 bases matching TRBD2. This CDR3 comprises 13 residues. Germline lookup yields CDR1 MNHEY and CDR2 SMNVEV (reference sequence). V lost 5 bases and J lost 10; bases outside the gene matches: 9. The CDR3 coding sequence is TGTGCCAGCAGTGCCGGGACTATTACTCCGCAGTATTTT. Translation gives CASSAGTITPQYF.

The gene calls are TRBV7-3 and TRBJ2-3; D uncertain. The V and J ends lost 0 bases and 4 bases respectively, with 14 bases between them. CDR1 and CDR2 (germline): SGHTA, FQGTGA. The CDR3 runs 16 residues. CDR3 in DNA: TGTGCCAGCAGCTTAACGCCAGGCCTTATCTCAGATACGCAGTATTTT. This translates into CASSLTPGLISDTQYF.

The chain uses TRBV6-5 and TRBJ1-5, with D unclear. CDR3 length equals 15 residues. V was trimmed by 0 bases and J by 5 bases, leaving 11 bases between them. Germline V gene lookup returns CDR1 MNHEY and CDR2 SVGAGI. The CDR3, as DNA: TGTGCCAGCAGTTACTCATCGGGTAATTATCAGCCCCAGCATTTT. It codes for CASSYSSGNYQPQHF.

CDR3 protein: CASSLTGVVQPQHF. The CDR3 DNA sequence: TGTGCCAGTAGTTTAACAGGAGTAGTTCAGCCCCAGCATTTT. V gene TRBV19 combines with J gene TRBJ1-5, with a weak D call TRBD1 (5 bases). The CDR3 runs to 14 residues. CDR1 LNHDA and CDR2 SQIVND come from the germline V gene (reference sequence). V was cut by 5 bases and J by 6 bases, with 14 bases left in between.

The CDR3 region has the DNA TGTGCCAGCAGCTTAGTAGGCGGGAGAACAGATACGCAGTATTTT. This encodes CASSLVGGRTDTQYF. The chain carries TRBV7-9 and TRBJ2-3; 7 bases fit TRBD2. The CDR3 is 15 amino acids. Germline loops: CDR1 SEHNR, CDR2 FQNEAQ (reference sequence). Trimming cost V 1 base and J 3 bases; bases outside gene matches: 4.

This chain connects TRBV18 to TRBJ1-1; 8 positions match TRBD1. Germline values: CDR1 KGHSH, CDR2 LQKENI. V dropped 0 bases and J dropped 1; count of bases not matched to a gene: 7. CDR3 length: 17 residues. This chain's CDR3 is CASSPPGQGGGNTEAFF. CDR3 bases: TGTGCCAGCTCACCACCCGGACAGGGAGGAGGGAACACTGAAGCTTTCTTT.

The chain is built from TRBV5-1 and TRBJ2-5, with 9 positions matching TRBD2. The end of the DNA aligns better with TRBJ2-7, so the J call may be wrong. CDR1 is SGHRS, CDR2 YFSETQ, per germline. The CDR3 totals 15 residues. The CDR3: CASSLFSGSTYEQYF. As DNA, the CDR3 is TGCGCCAGCAGCTTGTTTAGCGGGAGCACCTACGAGCAGTACTTC.

This clone was observed a single time. The V gene is TRBV5-1, the J gene TRBJ2-3; 7 bases map to TRBD2. The germline V gene encodes CDR1 SGHRS and CDR2 YFSETQ. The CDR3 totals 15 residues. J lost 2 bases, V lost 0 bases, and 3 bases had no gene match. The CDR3 sequence is CASSLGAGPTDTQYF. CDR3 nucleotides: TGCGCCAGCAGCTTGGGAGCGGGGCCCACAGATACGCAGTATTTT.